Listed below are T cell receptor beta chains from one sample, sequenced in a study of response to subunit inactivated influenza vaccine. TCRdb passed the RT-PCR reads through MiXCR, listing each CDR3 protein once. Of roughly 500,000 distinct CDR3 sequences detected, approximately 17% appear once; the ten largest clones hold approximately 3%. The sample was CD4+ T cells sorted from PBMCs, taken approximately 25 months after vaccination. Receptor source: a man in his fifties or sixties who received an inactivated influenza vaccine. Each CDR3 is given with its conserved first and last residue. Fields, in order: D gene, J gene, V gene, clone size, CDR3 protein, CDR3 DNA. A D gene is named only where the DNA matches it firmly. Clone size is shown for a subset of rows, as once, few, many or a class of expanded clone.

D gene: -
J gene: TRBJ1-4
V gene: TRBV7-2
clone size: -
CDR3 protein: CASSSTGLGEKLFF
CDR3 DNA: TGTGCCAGCAGCTCTACAGGTTTGGGCGAAAAACTGTTTTTT

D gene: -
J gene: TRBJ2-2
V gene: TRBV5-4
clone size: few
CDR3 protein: CASSIGRTGELFF
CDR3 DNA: TGTGCCAGCAGCATAGGGAGGACCGGGGAGCTGTTTTTT

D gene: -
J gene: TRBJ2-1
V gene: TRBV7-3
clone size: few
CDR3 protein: CASSLSGARYNEQFF
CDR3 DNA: TGTGCCAGCAGCTTATCTGGGGCACGCTACAATGAGCAGTTCTTC

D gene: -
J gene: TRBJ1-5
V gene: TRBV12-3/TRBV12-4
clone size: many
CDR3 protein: CASSLGAVEPQHF
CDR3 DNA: TGTGCCAGCAGTTTAGGGGCGGTGGAGCCCCAGCATTTT

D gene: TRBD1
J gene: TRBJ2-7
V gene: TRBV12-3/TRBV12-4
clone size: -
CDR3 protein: CASSLSGTGTHEQYF
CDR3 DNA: TGTGCCAGCAGTTTGTCCGGGACAGGGACCCACGAGCAGTACTTC

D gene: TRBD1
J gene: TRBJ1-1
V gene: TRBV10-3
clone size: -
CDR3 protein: CAISDPGGEAEAFF
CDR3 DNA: TGTGCCATCAGTGACCCAGGGGGAGAGGCTGAAGCTTTCTTT

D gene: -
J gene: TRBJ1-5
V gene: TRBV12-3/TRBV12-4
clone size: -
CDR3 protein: CASTRDHSNQPQHF
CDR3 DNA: TGTGCCAGCACCCGGGACCATAGCAATCAGCCCCAGCATTTT

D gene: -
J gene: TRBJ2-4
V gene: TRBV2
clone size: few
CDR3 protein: CASRGEGNIQYF
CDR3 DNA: TGTGCCAGCAGAGGCGAGGGGAACATTCAGTACTTC

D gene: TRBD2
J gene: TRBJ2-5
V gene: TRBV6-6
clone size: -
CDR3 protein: CASSLWRERQYF
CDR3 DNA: TGTGCCAGCAGTTTGTGGCGGGAGCGGCAGTACTTC

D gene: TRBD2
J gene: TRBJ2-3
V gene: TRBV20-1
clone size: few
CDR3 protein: CSAGLAGNTDTQYF
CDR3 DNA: TGCAGTGCGGGACTAGCGGGAAACACAGATACGCAGTATTTT

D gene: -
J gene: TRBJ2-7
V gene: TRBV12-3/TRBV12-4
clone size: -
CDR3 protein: CASSPKRDASEQYF
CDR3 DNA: TGTGCCAGCAGTCCGAAGCGAGATGCCTCCGAGCAGTACTTC

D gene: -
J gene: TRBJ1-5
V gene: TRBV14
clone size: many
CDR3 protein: CASSPGANQPQHF
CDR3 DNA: TGTGCCAGCAGCCCCGGAGCCAATCAGCCCCAGCATTTT

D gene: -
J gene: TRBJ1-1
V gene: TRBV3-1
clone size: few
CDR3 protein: CASSQDRTGKDTEAFF
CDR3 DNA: TGTGCCAGCAGCCAAGACAGGACGGGGAAGGACACTGAAGCTTTCTTT

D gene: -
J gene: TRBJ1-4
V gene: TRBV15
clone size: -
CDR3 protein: CATSRGPNEKLFF
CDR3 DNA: TGTGCCACCAGCCGAGGCCCGAATGAAAAACTGTTTTTT

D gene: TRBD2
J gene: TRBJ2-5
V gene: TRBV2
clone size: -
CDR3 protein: CASSVRTSGSGTQYF
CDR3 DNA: TGTGCCAGCAGTGTAAGGACTAGCGGGTCTGGGACCCAGTACTTC

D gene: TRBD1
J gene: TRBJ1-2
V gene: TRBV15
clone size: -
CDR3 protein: CATSRDRRQGSKGYTF
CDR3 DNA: TGTGCCACCAGCAGAGATCGGAGACAGGGATCAAAAGGCTACACCTTC

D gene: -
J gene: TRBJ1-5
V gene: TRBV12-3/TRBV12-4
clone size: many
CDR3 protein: CASSLRENQPQHF
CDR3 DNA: TGTGCCAGCAGTTTGAGGGAAAATCAGCCCCAGCATTTT

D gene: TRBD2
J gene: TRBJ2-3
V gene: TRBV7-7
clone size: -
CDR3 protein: CASSSGRASDTQYF
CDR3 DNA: TGTGCCAGCAGTAGCGGGAGGGCCTCGGATACGCAGTATTTT

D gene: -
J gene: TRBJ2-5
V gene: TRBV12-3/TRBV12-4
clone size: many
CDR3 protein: CASSLLDQETQYF
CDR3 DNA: TGTGCCAGCAGTTTATTAGACCAAGAGACCCAGTACTTC

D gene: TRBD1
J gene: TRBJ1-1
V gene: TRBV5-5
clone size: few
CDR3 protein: CASSEPTGGTEAFF
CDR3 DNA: TGTGCCAGCAGCGAACCGACAGGGGGCACTGAAGCTTTCTTT

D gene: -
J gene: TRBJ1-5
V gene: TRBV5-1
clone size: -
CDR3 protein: CASSPETGRNQPQHF
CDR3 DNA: TGCGCCAGCAGCCCGGAAACAGGGAGAAATCAGCCCCAGCATTTT

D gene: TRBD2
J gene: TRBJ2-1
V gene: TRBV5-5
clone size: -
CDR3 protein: CASSRSGGANNEQFF
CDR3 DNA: TGTGCCAGCAGCCGTAGCGGGGGGGCAAACAATGAGCAGTTCTTC